The T cell receptor beta chain under discussion was sequenced for a study of blood T cell repertoires in COVID-19. In the original processing: Estimated nucleated cell counts came from reference gene primer amplification. Measured with immunoSEQ multiplex PCR; TCRdb has only the in-frame clones, and not every one. That table gives V, J and clone size, and the DNA gave D and trimming. The sample includes around 150,000 clones, roughly four fifths of them seen just once. Per the germline V gene, CDR1 is LNHDA and CDR2 is SQIVND (reference sequence). The CDR3 has 15 amino acids. V was shortened by 6 bases and J by 7 bases, with 16 bases between the two germline ends.

Sequencing used peripheral blood. The chain recombines TRBV19 with TRBJ1-6, with D perhaps TRBD1 (5 bases). The source of this sequence is a woman at least 80 years old with acute or convalescent COVID-19. The CDR3 coding sequence is TGTGCCAGTAGACTTCGCCGGGGGATGAATTCACCCCTCCACTTT. It specifies CASRLRRGMNSPLHF.